This TCR beta chain was sequenced for a study of T-cell reconstitution after alpha-beta-depleted transplantation in children (dated by TCRdb to 2015 to 2016). Study-level background: Using TCR repertoire profiling, the study followed T-cell immune reconstitution in a quantitative way in children after TCRalphabeta/CD19-depleted allogeneic hematopoietic cell transplantation.

On this clonotype: Its antigen is currently not known. The record has no base qualities; no much larger clone is one base away.

Measured from the cysteine to the phenylalanine, the CDR3 is 17 residues long. The DNA shown is the 51-base CDR3, in frame from base 1. Taken from the germline V gene, the CDR1 and CDR2 loops are SQVTM and ANQGSEA. The V and J ends are trimmed by 5 bases and 1 base, leaving 23 bases between them. Libraries came from PCR. Sequencing instrument: Illumina HiSeq 2500. Molecular barcoding was employed in the preparation of TCR libraries, with unique molecular identifiers being used to normalize TCRbeta repertoire quantification. Clones were called with MiXCR by TCRdb after fastp trimmed the public reads at Q25, and only in-frame beta chains were retained. Rows are combined by CDR3 protein, so each entry shows the most common genes and DNA. Counted in this sample were just over 350,000 distinct CDR3 sequences; roughly 15% of them appeared once. Of the sample, roughly 4.3% falls within the top ten clones.

The specimen was PBMCs, collected from the stem cell graft. The receptor was derived from a human donor who donated a stem cell graft to a child with Fanconi anemia. This chain joins TRBV29-1 to TRBJ1-1; confidence is insufficient to name the D gene. The CDR3 protein: CSVLLYGNSVWNTEAFF. The nucleotide sequence is TGCAGCGTTCTCCTTTACGGGAATTCAGTGTGGAACACTGAAGCTTTCTTT.